This T cell receptor (beta chain) was identified in a study of blood T cell repertoires in COVID-19. In the original workflow: Amplification of reference gene primers provided the estimated nucleated cell counts. Assay used: immunoSEQ multiplex PCR; TCRdb lists only in-frame clones, some missing. Clonal size and the V and J genes are those of that table, whereas D and trimming came from the DNA. The data show 300,000 to 450,000 clones, over 75% seen once. The sequence was collected from a man between 18 and 29 years old who had recovered from COVID-19. The material sequenced was PBMCs or T cells enriched from blood (not recorded which).

The CDR3 sequence: CASSFETGGGWNTEAFF. The CDR3 bases are TGTGCCAGCAGTTTTGAAACAGGGGGAGGGTGGAACACTGAAGCTTTCTTT. The chain couples TRBV28 to TRBJ1-1; 8 bases match TRBD1. V lost 3 bases, J lost 1 base, and 10 bases stayed unmatched. The germline CDR1 and CDR2 sequences are MDHEN and SYDVKM. This CDR3 contains 17 residues.